Following are 14 T cell receptor beta chains from one sample sequenced in a study of blood T cell repertoires in COVID-19. Assay used: immunoSEQ multiplex PCR; TCRdb lists only in-frame clones, some missing. The sample records 100,000 or so clones, 82% being singletons. Sequencing was carried out using peripheral blood. All receptors come from a man in his sixties or seventies with active or convalescent COVID-19.

This clone was recorded only once. The CDR3 region is CATRGLAASYEQYF. In DNA, the CDR3 is TGTGCCACCAGAGGACTAGCGGCATCCTACGAGCAGTACTTC. The V gene is TRBV7-8, the J gene TRBJ2-7, with TRBD2 identical over 10 bases. This CDR3 is 14 amino acids long. The germline V gene has CDR1 SGHVS and CDR2 FQNEAQ. Trimming removed 10 bases from V and 1 base from J; junction bases left unmatched: 7.

This clone was observed a few times. The rearrangement links TRBV2 to TRBJ2-2, with no clear D. V gave up 2 bases and J gave up 0 bases, with 10 bases separating them. The germline CDR1 and CDR2 sequences are SNHLY and FYNNEI. The CDR3 covers 16 residues. The CDR3 region is CASSEFEVANTGELFF. The CDR3 DNA sequence: TGTGCCAGCAGTGAATTCGAGGTTGCGAACACCGGGGAGCTGTTTTTT.

The chain has TRBV20-1 and TRBJ2-3; D is perhaps TRBD2 (6 bases). Germline V gene lookup returns CDR1 DFQATT and CDR2 SNEGSKA (reference sequence). Trimming removed 3 bases from V and 3 bases from J, with 13 bases in between. The CDR3 runs to 14 residues. CDR3 bases: TGCAGTGCTAGTGGTTTCGGGGGAACAGATACGCAGTATTTT. It codes for CSASGFGGTDTQYF.

This clone was seen only once. The chain is built from TRBV12-5 and TRBJ1-4, with D perhaps matching TRBD1 (6 bases). The germline V and J ends were trimmed by 6 bases and 13 bases, with 18 bases remaining between them. CDR1 LGHNT and CDR2 FRNRAP come from the germline V gene. The length of the CDR3 is 13 residues. The CDR3, as DNA: TGTGCTAGTGGCAGGGACACCCGAGGTAGACTGTTTTTT. The encoded protein is CASGRDTRGRLFF.

The V gene is TRBV15, the J gene TRBJ2-7; no clear D gene. Germline CDR1 is LNHNV and CDR2 is YYDKDF (reference sequence). The CDR3 sequence is 14 residues long. V lost 0 bases, J lost 5 bases, and 11 bases lay in between. CDR3 protein: CATSRDLIPNEQYF. Here the CDR3 DNA reads TGTGCCACCAGCAGAGATCTCATACCTAACGAGCAGTACTTC.

CDR3 loop: CAISAGTSGYNEQFF. The CDR3 nucleotides read TGTGCCATCAGTGCCGGGACTAGCGGCTACAATGAGCAGTTCTTC. The rearrangement links TRBV10-3 to TRBJ2-1; 11 bases are a match to TRBD2. The V segment lost 4 bases and the J segment 3 bases; nucleotides outside the gene matches: 2. The CDR3 has 15 residues. CDR1 ENHRY and CDR2 SYGVKD come from the germline V gene.

This clone occurred once. The chain has TRBV16 and TRBJ2-3; no clear D. Trimming removed 0 bases at V and 6 bases at J, with 7 bases between. This CDR3 spans 13 amino acids. Germline values: CDR1 KGHSY, CDR2 FQNENV. The CDR3 loop reads CASSQSIADTQYF. The CDR3 DNA follows: TGTGCCAGCAGCCAATCGATAGCTGATACGCAGTATTTT. Full variable domain (outside the CDR3, taken from reference TRBV16 and TRBJ2-3): GEEVAQTPKHLVRGEGQKAKLYCAPIKGHSYVFWYQQVLKNEFKFLISFQNENVFDETGMPKERFSAKCLPNSPCSLEIQATKLEDSAVYFCASSQSIADTQYFGPGTRLTVL.

J is TRBJ1-4 and V is TRBV27; unclear D gene. Germline lookup yields CDR1 MNHEY and CDR2 SMNVEV (reference sequence). This CDR3 has 13 residues. Trimming left V 0 bases short and J 8 bases short, with 7 bases between. CDR3 coding DNA: TGTGCCAGCAGTTTATCGGGAGGGGAAAAACTGTTTTTT. Translated, it gives CASSLSGGEKLFF.

The chain carries TRBV6-2 or TRBV6-3 and TRBJ2-1; 7 nucleotides agree with TRBD1. Losses at the gene ends were 5 bases for V and 4 bases for J; bases not matched to a gene: 5. The CDR3 has 14 residues. The germline CDR1 and CDR2 sequences are MNHEY and SVGEGT. CDR3 DNA sequence: TGTGCCAGCAGTAAGACGGGACAGTACAATGAGCAGTTCTTC. It yields the protein CASSKTGQYNEQFF.

CDR3 sequence (DNA): TGTGCCAGCAAATTAGATAGCACAGATACGCAGTATTTT. It is translated as CASKLDSTDTQYF. The rearrangement links TRBV6-5 to TRBJ2-3; D gene unclear. Germline V gives CDR1 MNHEY, CDR2 SVGAGI. CDR3 size: 13 residues. The ends were cut back, 7 bases at V and 0 bases at J, with 8 bases in the middle.

V is TRBV3-1 (or the pseudogene TRBV3-2) and J is TRBJ2-5; the match to TRBD1 covers 7 bases. This CDR3 region has 14 residues. V was clipped by 4 bases and J by 5 bases; unmatched bases: 7. The germline gives CDR1 LGHDT, CDR2 YNNKEL (reference sequence). CDR3 loop: CASSLTGPGETQYF. The CDR3 coding sequence is TGTGCCAGCAGCCTGACAGGGCCGGGCGAGACCCAGTACTTC.

The rearrangement joins TRBV19 to TRBJ1-3, with 7 nucleotides matching TRBD1. The CDR3 loop spans 14 amino acids. The germline V gene encodes CDR1 LNHDA and CDR2 SQIVND (reference sequence). The V gene end was trimmed by 8 bases and the J gene end by 3 bases; junction bases not matched to a gene: 7. This chain's CDR3 is CASWTGEYGNTIYF. In DNA, the CDR3 is TGTGCCAGTTGGACAGGAGAATATGGAAACACCATATATTTT.

The chain joins TRBV4-1 to TRBJ1-1; no reliable D call. CDR1 and CDR2 from the germline V gene are MGHRA and YSYEKL. Trimming shortened V by 0 bases and J by 3 bases, and 14 bases separated the two germline ends. The CDR3 length is 16 residues. CDR3 amino acids: CASSQEWRAGDTEAFF. The CDR3, as DNA: TGCGCCAGCAGCCAAGAGTGGCGGGCCGGAGACACTGAAGCTTTCTTT.

The gene calls are TRBV7-8 and TRBJ2-3; no clear D. The ends were cut back, 1 base at V and 4 bases at J, with 6 bases in the middle. This CDR3 is built from 13 residues. Germline V gene data show CDR1 as SGHVS and CDR2 as FQNEAQ. In nucleotides, the CDR3 is TGTGCCAGCAGCTTAGGAGGCCCAGATACGCAGTATTTT. Translating gives CASSLGGPDTQYF. Together with reference TRBV7-8 and TRBJ2-3, the CDR3 gives the full variable domain: GAGVSQSPRYKVAKRGQDVALRCDPISGHVSLFWYQQALGQGPEFLTYFQNEAQLDKSGLPSDRFFAERPEGSVSTLKIQRTQQEDSAVYLCASSLGGPDTQYFGPGTRLTVL.